One sample yielded the 22 T cell receptor beta chains listed below, sequenced in a study of OX40 agonist ivuxolimab in advanced cancers. Libraries were prepared through the immunoSEQ multiplex PCR assay. TCRdb carries this immuneACCESS record with in-frame sequences only. Its versions omit some clonotypes, under half of them owing to an unresolved V gene in the studies checked, with the rest unexplained. This sample has over 20,000 clones in its table, and roughly 88% of those were observed once. The ten most abundant clones make up approximately 30% of the sample. The specimen comprised CD4+ or CD8+ T cells sorted from blood, sampled in a trial of the OX40 agonist ivuxolimab. Receptors were obtained from an adult with an advanced solid tumor such as melanoma, head and neck, liver or kidney cancer.

The genes are TRBV5-6 and TRBJ1-1, with D maybe TRBD1 (5 bases). The germline V gene encodes CDR1 SGHDT and CDR2 YYEEEE. V shed 4 bases and J shed 5 bases, with 18 bases lying between them. The CDR3 spans 15 residues. As DNA, the CDR3 is TGTGCCAGCAGCCCTGACAGAACCTCGGGGACTGAAGCTTTCTTT. Translating gives CASSPDRTSGTEAFF. The full variable domain, its missing parts supplied by reference TRBV5-6 and TRBJ1-1, is DAGVTQSPTHLIKTRGQQVTLRCSPKSGHDTVSWYQQALGQGPQFIFQYYEEEERQRGNFPDRFSGHQFPNYSSELNVNALLLGDSALYLCASSPDRTSGTEAFFGQGTRLTVV.

The J gene is TRBJ2-1, the V gene TRBV11-3, with a tentative D call TRBD2 (6 bases). This CDR3 has 16 residues. Germline V gene data show CDR1 as SGHNT and CDR2 as YENEEA. Trimming removed 5 bases from V and 4 bases from J, with 18 bases in between. CDR3 nucleotide sequence: TGTGCCAGCAGCCCCTATAGCGGAGGGGTTTACAATGAGCAGTTCTTC. Protein sequence: CASSPYSGGVYNEQFF.

The J gene is TRBJ2-1, the V gene TRBV7-6; TRBD1 agrees at 9 bases. This CDR3 comprises 14 residues. V trimming: 4 bases; J trimming: 5 bases; junction bases outside the gene matches: 3. Germline V lookup: CDR1 SGHVS, CDR2 FNYEAQ. This CDR3 reads CASSSWTGDNEQFF. The CDR3 DNA reads as TGTGCCAGCAGCTCATGGACAGGGGACAATGAGCAGTTCTTC.

The chain combines TRBV27 with TRBJ1-1, with D unresolved. Germline CDR1 reads MNHEY; CDR2 reads SMNVEV (reference sequence). Trimming removed 2 bases at V and 4 bases at J, with 14 bases between. CDR3 length equals 15 residues. This CDR3 is CASSLVGVGVTEAFF. For the CDR3, the DNA is TGTGCCAGCAGTTTAGTTGGGGTCGGGGTCACTGAAGCTTTCTTT.

The CDR3 DNA is TGCGCCACCAAAGGGGGACTAGCGGCCTACACTAACAATGAGCAGTTCTTC. This sequence encodes CATKGGLAAYTNNEQFF. The chain has TRBV5-1 and TRBJ2-1, with 11 bases aligning to TRBD2. The CDR3 is made up of 17 amino acids. V shed 9 bases and J 5 bases; nucleotides not matched to a gene: 16. Germline CDR1 is SGHRS and CDR2 is YFSETQ.

V usage is TRBV6-5 and J usage is TRBJ1-1; TRBD1 agrees at 12 bases. The V segment lost 0 bases and the J segment 7 bases; nucleotides outside the gene matches: 3. Germline CDR1 MNHEY, CDR2 SVGAGI. This CDR3 has 15 residues. The CDR3 nucleotides are TGTGCCAGCAGTTACTCCGGGACAGGGGGCGTTGAAGCTTTCTTT. Translation gives CASSYSGTGGVEAFF.

This clone was seen once. V gene TRBV7-9 combines with J gene TRBJ2-3; TRBD1 matches 9 bases. CDR3 length: 14 residues. CDR1 is SEHNR, CDR2 FQNEAQ, per germline (reference sequence). Trimming took 8 bases from V and 2 from J; bases not matched to a gene: 5. In nucleotides, the CDR3 is TGTGCCAGCGGGGACAGGGCCTACACAGATACGCAGTATTTT. Translated, it gives CASGDRAYTDTQYF.

The CDR3 DNA is TGTGCCAGCAGTACCCTCGAAGGGTTGGGTGAGCAGTTCTTC. The encoded protein is CASSTLEGLGEQFF. The V call is TRBV6-6, the J call TRBJ2-1, with no clear D. In germline, CDR1 is MNHNY, CDR2 SVGAGI (reference sequence). This CDR3 spans 14 amino acids. Trimming took off 5 bases at V and 9 bases at J, with 17 bases between the two ends.

The chain recombines TRBV7-8 with TRBJ2-3; 12 positions match TRBD2. The CDR3 covers 18 residues. The V and J ends lost 7 bases and 1 base, in that order; junction bases with no gene match: 12. CDR1 and CDR2 (germline): SGHVS, FQNEAQ. CDR3 nucleotide sequence: TGTGCCAGCACCGTACCGGGGACTAGCGGGTTGGGCACAGATACGCAGTATTTT. It yields the protein CASTVPGTSGLGTDTQYF.

The J gene is TRBJ2-5, the V gene TRBV27, with D unclear. V lost 5 bases and J 7 bases, leaving 14 bases between the germline ends. The CDR3 is 13 residues long. Per the germline V gene, CDR1 is MNHEY and CDR2 is SMNVEV (reference sequence). CDR3 loop: CASSARNERTQYF. The DNA for the CDR3 is TGTGCCAGCAGTGCTAGGAACGAGAGGACCCAGTACTTC.

The genes are TRBV19 and TRBJ1-2, with TRBD1 identical over 7 bases. CDR1 is LNHDA and CDR2 is SQIVND in the germline V gene (reference sequence). CDR3 length: 14 amino acids. V gave up 2 bases and J gave up 3 bases; unmatched junction bases: 3. This chain's CDR3 is CASSITGTDYGYTF. The CDR3 region has the DNA TGTGCCAGTAGTATAACCGGGACAGACTATGGCTACACCTTC.

The V and J genes are TRBV14 and TRBJ2-7; D not resolved. Trimming removed 8 bases at V and 2 bases at J, with 13 bases between. This CDR3 has 13 residues. CDR1 and CDR2 from the germline V gene are SGHDN and FVKESK. The CDR3 here is CASRGSNAYEQYF. CDR3 sequence (DNA): TGTGCCAGCCGTGGTAGTAACGCCTACGAGCAGTACTTC. Using reference TRBV14 and TRBJ2-7 for the parts outside the CDR3, the full variable domain is EAGVTQFPSHSVIEKGQTVTLRCDPISGHDNLYWYRRVMGKEIKFLLHFVKESKQDESGMPNNRFLAERTGGTYSTLKVQPAELEDSGVYFCASRGSNAYEQYFGPGTRLTVT.

The rearrangement links TRBV7-9 to TRBJ2-1; D not resolved. Germline V gene lookup returns CDR1 SEHNR and CDR2 FQNEAQ (reference sequence). Trimming pared 5 bases from V and 5 bases from J, leaving 7 bases between. The CDR3 totals 12 residues. Here the CDR3 DNA reads TGTGCCAGCAGCATACTGGACAATGAGCAGTTCTTC. Residues: CASSILDNEQFF.

The chain joins TRBV9 to TRBJ2-1; 13 bases line up with TRBD2. J gave up 8 bases and V 3 bases, and 5 bases lay outside the gene matches. Germline V CDR1 and CDR2: SGDLS, YYNGEE. CDR3 length: 15 residues. The CDR3: CASSEGLAGLDEQFF. The CDR3 DNA is TGTGCCAGCAGCGAGGGACTAGCGGGACTCGATGAGCAGTTCTTC.

The genes are TRBV7-9 and TRBJ1-1, with D uncertain. V lost 2 bases, J lost 7 bases, and 11 bases lay in between. From germline, CDR1 is SEHNR and CDR2 FQNEAQ (reference sequence). CDR3 length: 13 amino acids. Here the CDR3 reads CASSLLGRNEAFF. The CDR3 nucleotides are TGTGCCAGCAGCTTACTCGGAAGGAATGAAGCTTTCTTT.

The V gene is TRBV5-5, the J gene TRBJ2-7, with 9 bases lining up with TRBD2. Germline values: CDR1 SGHKS, CDR2 YYEKEE (reference sequence). Germline trimming cut 4 bases from V and 6 bases from J; bases unmatched to any gene: 8. The CDR3 has 14 amino acids. The CDR3 protein is CASSPLAGVGEQYF. As DNA, the CDR3 is TGTGCCAGCAGCCCTTTAGCGGGAGTGGGCGAGCAGTACTTC.

The V gene is TRBV28, the J gene TRBJ2-7; D unclear. The CDR3 length is 15 residues. V gave up 6 bases and J gave up 5 bases, with 20 bases separating them. The germline CDR1 and CDR2 sequences are MDHEN and SYDVKM. The CDR3 protein is CASSWSSGSGDEQYF. In DNA form, the CDR3 reads TGTGCCAGCAGCTGGTCTTCCGGGTCAGGAGACGAGCAGTACTTC.

This clone was detected once. The rearrangement uses TRBV7-9 and TRBJ2-5; 8 positions match TRBD1. Trimming took 10 bases from V and 5 from J; bases not matched to a gene: 9. The CDR3 consists of 13 residues. CDR1 is SEHNR, CDR2 FQNEAQ, per germline (reference sequence). The CDR3 sequence: CATYRQGMETQYF. The CDR3 DNA reads TGTGCCACATACCGACAGGGGATGGAGACCCAGTACTTC.

The chain combines TRBV7-8 with TRBJ2-2, with D tentatively TRBD1 (6 bases). The CDR3 loop spans 14 amino acids. V was clipped by 1 base and J by 4 bases, with 7 bases between them. From germline, CDR1 is SGHVS and CDR2 FQNEAQ. The CDR3 reads CASSLDRATGELFF. CDR3 DNA: TGTGCCAGCAGCTTAGACAGGGCCACCGGGGAGCTGTTTTTT.

The chain joins TRBV5-1 to TRBJ1-2; TRBD1 might be the D (6 bases). The CDR3 loop spans 16 amino acids. Germline-derived CDR1 and CDR2 are SGHRS and YFSETQ. Trimming removed 0 bases at V and 8 bases at J, with 20 bases between. This CDR3 is CASSLAYRDNGFGYTF. The CDR3 DNA follows: TGCGCCAGCAGCTTGGCCTACCGGGACAACGGATTCGGCTACACCTTC.

The chain uses TRBV7-6 and TRBJ2-1; 11 bases match TRBD2. Germline trimming cut 0 bases from V and 12 bases from J; bases unmatched to any gene: 7. The CDR3 has 15 residues. Germline CDR1 reads SGHVS; CDR2 reads FNYEAQ. The CDR3: CASSLATSGSMGQFF. The DNA for the CDR3 is TGTGCCAGCAGCTTAGCTACTAGCGGGAGCATGGGGCAGTTCTTC. Together with reference TRBV7-6 and TRBJ2-1, the CDR3 gives the full variable domain: GAGVSQSPRYKVTKRGQDVALRCDPISGHVSLYWYRQALGQGPEFLTYFNYEAQQDKSGLPNDRFSAERPEGSISTLTIQRTEQRDSAMYRCASSLATSGSMGQFFGPGTRLTVL.

This chain links TRBV27 with TRBJ2-1; no clear D. The V gene's germline CDR1 is MNHEY and CDR2 SMNVEV (reference sequence). Trimming removed 2 bases at V and 4 bases at J, with 6 bases between. CDR3 length equals 13 residues. Here the CDR3 DNA reads TGTGCCAGCAGTTTAGGAGCATACAATGAGCAGTTCTTC. Amino acids: CASSLGAYNEQFF.